This T cell receptor beta chain was observed in a study of identical twins. cDNA molecules carried unique molecular identifiers, and template switching added a universal primer site. TCRdb redid the calling of the 5' RACE reads with MiXCR, one entry per CDR3 protein. The table records about 570,000 distinct CDR3 sequences, over 8.5% of them present only once. Germline V lookup: CDR1 SGHAT, CDR2 FQDESV (reference sequence). There are 12 residues in the CDR3. V lost 3 bases to trimming and J lost 8 bases, with 9 bases between them. The data also belong to a second study, concerning yellow fever vaccine responses in identical twins.

The sequencing sample was made of PBMCs. The TCR comes from a young woman in good health. This chain uses TRBV11-1 with TRBJ2-3; D is uncertain. CDR3 sequence reads: CASSLVAPTQYF. The CDR3 DNA sequence: TGTGCCAGCAGCTTGGTGGCTCCTACGCAGTATTTT.